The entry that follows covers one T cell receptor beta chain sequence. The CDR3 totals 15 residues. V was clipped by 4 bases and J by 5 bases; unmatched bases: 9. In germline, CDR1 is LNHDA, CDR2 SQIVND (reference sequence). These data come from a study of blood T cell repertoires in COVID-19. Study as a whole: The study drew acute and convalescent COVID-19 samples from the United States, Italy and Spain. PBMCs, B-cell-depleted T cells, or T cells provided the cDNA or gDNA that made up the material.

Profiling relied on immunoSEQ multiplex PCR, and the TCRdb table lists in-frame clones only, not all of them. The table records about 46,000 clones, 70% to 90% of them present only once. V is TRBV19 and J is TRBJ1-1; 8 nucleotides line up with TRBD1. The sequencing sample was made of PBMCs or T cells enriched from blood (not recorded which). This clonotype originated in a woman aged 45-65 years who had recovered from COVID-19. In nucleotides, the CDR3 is TGTGCCAGTAGTACTAATAGACAGGGGAAGACTGAAGCTTTCTTT. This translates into CASSTNRQGKTEAFF.